These 24 T cell receptor beta chains came from one sample sequenced in a study of T cell responses to AZD1222 COVID-19 vaccine. This table comes from immunoSEQ multiplex PCR, and its TCRdb copy is limited to in-frame clones, with some not included. The sample yields around 220,000 clones, around 94% seen once. The sample was peripheral blood, taken 28 days after the second dose of the MenACWY control vaccine. The receptors stem from an adult who received the MenACWY meningococcal vaccine as a control.

The chain links TRBV6-2 or TRBV6-3 to TRBJ2-7, with 13 bases fitting TRBD2. J lost 7 bases, V lost 0 bases, and 6 bases had no gene match. CDR1 is MNHEY and CDR2 is SVGEGT in the germline V gene. The CDR3 runs 16 residues. The CDR3 bases are TGTGCCAGCAGTTACTCGGCCCCGGGACTAGCGGGAGAGCAGTACTTC. Amino acids: CASSYSAPGLAGEQYF.

V usage is TRBV11-2 and J usage is TRBJ1-4, with a tentative D call TRBD1 (6 bases). The V gene's germline CDR1 is SGHAT and CDR2 FQNNGV. The CDR3 is made up of 15 amino acids. Trimming cost V 6 bases and J 5 bases, with 16 bases left between them. CDR3 DNA: TGTGCCAGCAGTCCTCAGGGGCTTCAGAATGAAAAACTGTTTTTT. Its translation is CASSPQGLQNEKLFF.

The chain employs TRBV28 and TRBJ2-3; tentatively, D is TRBD1 or TRBD2 (5 bases each). Germline assignment: CDR1 MDHEN and CDR2 SYDVKM. The CDR3 is 16 residues long. Trimming took 6 bases from V and 5 from J, leaving 21 bases between them. The CDR3 bases are TGTGCCAGCAGACCAACGGGGACGATTCCGGAAGATACGCAGTATTTT. Protein sequence: CASRPTGTIPEDTQYF.

This chain uses TRBV28 with TRBJ2-6; D remains ambiguous. Trimming stripped 7 bases from V and 1 base from J, with 8 bases between. CDR1 is MDHEN, CDR2 SYDVKM, per germline. The CDR3 covers 14 residues. CDR3 coding DNA: TGTGCCAGCAAGGGTCTATCTGGGGCCAACGTCCTGACTTTC. Protein: CASKGLSGANVLTF.

This clone has only a few counts. The chain uses TRBV16 and TRBJ2-7; 7 positions agree with TRBD1. The CDR3 covers 14 residues. In germline, CDR1 is KGHSY, CDR2 FQNENV. J lost 1 base, V lost 4 bases, and 4 bases had no gene match. CDR3 nucleotides: TGTGCCAGCAGCCCTAAGACAGGGTCCTACGAGCAGTACTTC. The encoded protein is CASSPKTGSYEQYF. The whole variable domain, filled in from reference TRBV16 and TRBJ2-7, reads GEEVAQTPKHLVRGEGQKAKLYCAPIKGHSYVFWYQQVLKNEFKFLISFQNENVFDETGMPKERFSAKCLPNSPCSLEIQATKLEDSAVYFCASSPKTGSYEQYFGPGTRLTVT.

The V and J genes are TRBV19 and TRBJ1-2; the D gene is possibly TRBD1 (5 bases). V dropped 5 bases and J dropped 3 bases, with 19 bases sitting between them. The CDR3 has 16 amino acids. Germline V CDR1 and CDR2: LNHDA, SQIVND (reference sequence). As DNA, the CDR3 is TGTGCCAGTAGTGCCGGTACGGGACTCAGGGACTATGGCTACACCTTC. Its protein product is CASSAGTGLRDYGYTF.

The V gene is TRBV9, the J gene TRBJ2-7; 14 bases are shared with TRBD2. The CDR3 totals 15 residues. Germline assignment: CDR1 SGDLS and CDR2 YYNGEE. V trimming: 3 bases; J trimming: 6 bases; junction bases outside the gene matches: 5. The DNA for the CDR3 is TGTGCCAGCAGCGGGGGACTAGCGGGAGAGGCCGAGCAGTACTTC. Residues: CASSGGLAGEAEQYF.

The chain joins TRBV20-1 to TRBJ2-3; 8 nucleotides line up with TRBD2. The CDR3 has 16 amino acids. Germline values: CDR1 DFQATT, CDR2 SNEGSKA (reference sequence). V was clipped by 3 bases and J by 7 bases; unmatched bases: 15. The DNA for the CDR3 is TGCAGTGCTAGTAAGGTAGCGGGGACCCCAGTACATACGCAGTATTTT. Translation: CSASKVAGTPVHTQYF.

The sample holds one count of this clone. The CDR3 here is CASSRGGGIEEQFF. The CDR3 DNA follows: TGTGCCAGTAGCCGGGGGGGTGGGATCGAGGAGCAGTTCTTC. V gene TRBV19 combines with J gene TRBJ2-1, with 8 bases identical to TRBD2. Germline CDR1 LNHDA, CDR2 SQIVND (reference sequence). The V gene end was trimmed by 6 bases and the J gene end by 10 bases; junction bases not matched to a gene: 11. The CDR3 length is 14 residues.

The chain carries TRBV5-5 and TRBJ2-1, with 7 bases fitting TRBD1. This CDR3 comprises 14 residues. The J segment lost 2 bases and the V segment lost 4 bases, leaving 3 bases of the junction unmatched. Looked up from germline, CDR1 is SGHKS and CDR2 is YYEKEE (reference sequence). The CDR3 loop is CASSVQGPYNEQFF. Written as DNA, the CDR3 is TGTGCCAGCAGCGTACAGGGGCCCTACAATGAGCAGTTCTTC.

The rearrangement links TRBV5-4 to TRBJ1-1; 9 bases match TRBD1. Germline V gene lookup returns CDR1 SGHNT and CDR2 YYREEE (reference sequence). The CDR3 is 15 amino acids. V lost 4 bases and J lost 8; bases outside the gene matches: 12. The CDR3 protein is CASSVRDREKGEAFF. The CDR3 nucleotides are TGTGCCAGCAGCGTACGGGACAGGGAGAAGGGCGAAGCTTTCTTT.

The chain carries TRBV6-1 and TRBJ2-2, with D unclear. The V gene's germline CDR1 is MNHNS and CDR2 SASEGT. The CDR3 is 12 amino acids. V lost 5 bases and J 6 bases, leaving 7 bases between the germline ends. The CDR3 is CASSSDSGELFF. Here the CDR3 DNA reads TGTGCCAGCAGTTCCGACTCCGGGGAGCTGTTTTTT.

This chain links TRBV12-3 or TRBV12-4 with TRBJ1-2, with D unclear. The V end lost 3 bases, the J end lost 5 bases, and 7 bases lay between the germline ends. The CDR3 contains 12 residues. The CDR3: CASSFQEYGYTF. DNA of the CDR3: TGTGCCAGCAGTTTCCAGGAGTATGGCTACACCTTC.

The CDR3 DNA reads as TGTGCCAGCAGTTACAACAGAGTCTACGAGCAGTACTTC. Its protein is CASSYNRVYEQYF. This chain connects TRBV6-5 to TRBJ2-7; D gene ambiguous. The germline V gene has CDR1 MNHEY and CDR2 SVGAGI. Trimming took off 2 bases at V and 3 bases at J, with 8 bases between the two ends. The CDR3 loop spans 13 amino acids.

The rearrangement joins TRBV6-4 to TRBJ2-1, with TRBD1 matching 7 bases. CDR3 length equals 14 residues. Losses at the gene ends were 0 bases for V and 11 bases for J; bases not matched to a gene: 7. Germline V gives CDR1 MRHNA, CDR2 SNTAGT. CDR3 sequence reads: CASSDSFETGKQFF. In DNA, the CDR3 is TGTGCCAGCAGTGACTCATTTGAGACAGGGAAGCAGTTCTTC.

The chain couples TRBV5-1 to TRBJ2-7; D is perhaps TRBD1 (6 bases). CDR1 and CDR2 (germline): SGHRS, YFSETQ. The V gene lost 4 bases and the J gene lost 3 bases, with 11 bases spanning the gap. CDR3 length: 13 amino acids. The CDR3 bases are TGCGCCAGCAGCCTGGGACACCGCTACGAGCAGTACTTC. It specifies CASSLGHRYEQYF.

This sequence joins TRBV20-1 and TRBJ2-1; perhaps TRBD1 as D (5 bases). Germline assignment: CDR1 DFQATT and CDR2 SNEGSKA (reference sequence). The CDR3 is made up of 11 amino acids. V dropped 3 bases and J dropped 6 bases, with 6 bases sitting between them. CDR3 region: CSASRGNEQFF. The DNA of the CDR3 is TGCAGTGCTAGTAGGGGCAATGAGCAGTTCTTC.

V and J are TRBV6-1 and TRBJ2-5; 7 nucleotides agree with TRBD2. Per the germline V gene, CDR1 is MNHNS and CDR2 is SASEGT. V gave up 1 base and J gave up 4 bases; unmatched junction bases: 3. CDR3 length: 14 residues. CDR3 protein: CASSEGGRVETQYF. As DNA, the CDR3 is TGTGCCAGCAGTGAAGGGGGGAGGGTAGAGACCCAGTACTTC.

The gene calls are TRBV9 and TRBJ1-2; unclear D gene. Trimming stripped 3 bases from V and 8 bases from J, with 11 bases between. The germline V gene encodes CDR1 SGDLS and CDR2 YYNGEE. This CDR3 is built from 12 residues. The CDR3 nucleotides are TGTGCCAGCAGCGCCCCGGCCCAAGGCTACACCTTC. It codes for CASSAPAQGYTF.

This chain connects TRBV3-1 (or the pseudogene TRBV3-2) to TRBJ2-7; TRBD2 is a possible D gene (7 bases). This CDR3 has 15 residues. Trimming left V 1 base short and J 0 bases short, with 10 bases between. Per germline, CDR1 LGHDT and CDR2 YNNKEL (reference sequence). CDR3 protein: CASSQVAGASYEQYF. CDR3 bases: TGTGCCAGCAGCCAAGTTGCGGGGGCCTCCTACGAGCAGTACTTC.

DNA of the CDR3: TGCAGCGTTGGGAAGCTAGCGATAGATACGCAGTATTTT. Translated, it gives CSVGKLAIDTQYF. This sequence joins TRBV29-1 and TRBJ2-3; tentative D call: TRBD2 (6 bases). The CDR3 is 13 residues long. With 4 bases removed from V and 5 bases from J, the gap between germline ends came to 13 bases. Germline V CDR1 and CDR2: SQVTM, ANQGSEA.

The count of this clone is one. The genes are TRBV3-1 (or the pseudogene TRBV3-2) and TRBJ1-3; no clear D. From germline, CDR1 is LGHDT and CDR2 YNNKEL (reference sequence). The V gene lost 2 bases and the J gene lost 0 bases, with 2 bases spanning the gap. The CDR3 is 13 amino acids. The CDR3 coding sequence is TGTGCCAGCAGCCAAAACTCTGGAAACACCATATATTTT. Translated, it gives CASSQNSGNTIYF.

The chain couples TRBV19 to TRBJ2-2; no clear D gene. Germline CDR1 and CDR2: LNHDA and SQIVND (reference sequence). This CDR3 has 13 amino acids. Trimming removed 2 bases from V and 7 bases from J, with 8 bases in between. DNA of the CDR3: TGTGCCAGTAGTATATTAGGGAACGGGGAGCTGTTTTTT. It is translated as CASSILGNGELFF.

This chain joins TRBV12-3 or TRBV12-4 and TRBJ2-3; D ambiguous. The CDR3 has 11 amino acids. V dropped 6 bases and J dropped 6 bases, with 7 bases sitting between them. The CDR3: CASSSRDTQYF. The CDR3 nucleotides read TGTGCCAGCAGCTCGCGGGATACGCAGTATTTT.